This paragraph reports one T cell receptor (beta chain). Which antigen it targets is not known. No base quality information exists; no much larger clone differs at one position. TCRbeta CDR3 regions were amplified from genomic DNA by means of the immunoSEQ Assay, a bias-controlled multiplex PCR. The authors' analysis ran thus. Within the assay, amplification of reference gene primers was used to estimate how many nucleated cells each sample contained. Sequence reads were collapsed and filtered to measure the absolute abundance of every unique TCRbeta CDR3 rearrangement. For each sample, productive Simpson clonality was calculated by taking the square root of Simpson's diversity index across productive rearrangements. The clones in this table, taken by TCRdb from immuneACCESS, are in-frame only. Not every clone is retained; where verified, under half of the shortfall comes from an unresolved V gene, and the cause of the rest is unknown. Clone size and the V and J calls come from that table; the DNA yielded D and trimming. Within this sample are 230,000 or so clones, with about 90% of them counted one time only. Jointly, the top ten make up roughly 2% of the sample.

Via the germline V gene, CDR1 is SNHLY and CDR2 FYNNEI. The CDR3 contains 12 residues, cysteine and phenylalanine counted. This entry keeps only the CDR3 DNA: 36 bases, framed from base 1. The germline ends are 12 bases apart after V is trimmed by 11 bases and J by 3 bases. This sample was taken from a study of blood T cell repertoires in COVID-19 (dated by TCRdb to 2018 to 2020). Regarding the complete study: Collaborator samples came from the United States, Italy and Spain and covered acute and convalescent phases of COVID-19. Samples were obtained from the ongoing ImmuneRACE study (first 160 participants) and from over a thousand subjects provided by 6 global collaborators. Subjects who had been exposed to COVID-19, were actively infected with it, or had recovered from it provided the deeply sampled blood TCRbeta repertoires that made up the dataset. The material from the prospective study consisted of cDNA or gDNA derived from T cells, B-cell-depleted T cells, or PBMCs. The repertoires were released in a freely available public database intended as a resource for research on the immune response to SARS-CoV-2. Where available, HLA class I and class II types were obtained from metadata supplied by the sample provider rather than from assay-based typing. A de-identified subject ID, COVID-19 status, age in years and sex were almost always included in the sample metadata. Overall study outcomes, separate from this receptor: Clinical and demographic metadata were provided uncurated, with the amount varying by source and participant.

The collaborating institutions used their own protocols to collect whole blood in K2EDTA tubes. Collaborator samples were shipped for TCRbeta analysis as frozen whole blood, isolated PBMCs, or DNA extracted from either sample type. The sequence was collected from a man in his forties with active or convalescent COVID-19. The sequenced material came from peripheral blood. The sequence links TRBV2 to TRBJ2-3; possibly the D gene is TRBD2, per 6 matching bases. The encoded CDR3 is CARRGPTDTQYF. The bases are TGTGCCCGGAGGGGCCCTACAGATACGCAGTATTTT. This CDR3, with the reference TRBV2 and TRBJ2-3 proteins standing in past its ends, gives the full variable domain EPEVTQTPSHQVTQMGQEVILRCVPISNHLYFYWYRQILGQKVEFLVSFYNNEISEKSEIFDDQFSVERPDGSNFTLKIRSTKLEDSAMYFCARRGPTDTQYFGPGTRLTVL.